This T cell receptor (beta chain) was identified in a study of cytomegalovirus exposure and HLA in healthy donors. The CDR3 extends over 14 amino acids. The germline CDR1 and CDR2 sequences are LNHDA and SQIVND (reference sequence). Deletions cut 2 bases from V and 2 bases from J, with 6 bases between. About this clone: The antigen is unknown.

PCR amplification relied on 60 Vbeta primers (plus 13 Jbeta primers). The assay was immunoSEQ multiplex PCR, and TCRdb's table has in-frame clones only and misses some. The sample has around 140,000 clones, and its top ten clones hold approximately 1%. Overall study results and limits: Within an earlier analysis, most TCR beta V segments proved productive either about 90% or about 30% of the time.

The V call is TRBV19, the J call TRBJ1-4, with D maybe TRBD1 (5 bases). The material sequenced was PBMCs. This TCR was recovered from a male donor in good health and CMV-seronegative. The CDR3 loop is CASSIWGTNEKLFF. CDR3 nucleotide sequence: TGTGCCAGTAGTATATGGGGCACTAATGAAAAACTGTTTTTT. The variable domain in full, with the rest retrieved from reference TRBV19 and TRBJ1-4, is DGGITQSPKYLFRKEGQNVTLSCEQNLNHDAMYWYRQDPGQGLRLIYYSQIVNDFQKGDIAEGYSVSREKKESFPLTVTSAQKNPTAFYLCASSIWGTNEKLFFGSGTQLSVL.